These 10 T cell receptor beta chains were sequenced from one sample in a study of vaccination effects on CD4 cells after COVID-19. Their target antigens are unknown. Before sequencing, viral peptide pools were used by the ViraFEST assay to expand antigen-specific CD4+ T cells. Cells that had been cultured for approximately eleven days were the source of isolated CD4+ T cells. Libraries were prepared by immunoSEQ multiplex PCR; TCRdb keeps only in-frame clonotypes and omits some of them. The sample lists about 79,000 clones, roughly four fifths occurring once. Sequenced material: CD4+ T cells from PBMCs cultured with HCoV-229E spike peptides, taken before COVID-19 vaccination. The receptors derive from a human donor who received a COVID-19 vaccine.

The V gene is TRBV28, the J gene TRBJ1-6; D gene unclear. Germline V gene lookup returns CDR1 MDHEN and CDR2 SYDVKM. The V gene lost 2 bases and the J gene lost 16 bases, with 12 bases spanning the gap. This CDR3 has 12 residues. The CDR3 is CASSLLGTELHF. The CDR3 nucleotides are TGTGCCAGCAGTTTACTCGGAACAGAACTCCACTTT.

The chain joins TRBV24-1 to TRBJ2-2, with 9 bases fitting TRBD1. This CDR3 has 18 residues. Germline V gene lookup returns CDR1 KGHDR and CDR2 SFDVKD. V gave up 3 bases and J gave up 3 bases; unmatched junction bases: 10. DNA for the CDR3: TGTGCCACCAGTGATCCTACAGGGGGCGAGGGAGACACCGGGGAGCTGTTTTTT. Its translation is CATSDPTGGEGDTGELFF.

CDR3 residues: CASKPGQGPNTIYF. In DNA form, the CDR3 reads TGTGCCTCCAAACCGGGACAGGGACCGAACACCATATATTTT. The rearrangement links TRBV24-1 to TRBJ1-3; 9 bases fit TRBD1. Trimming removed 12 bases from V and 7 bases from J; junction bases left unmatched: 12. CDR1 is KGHDR and CDR2 is SFDVKD in the germline V gene. The CDR3 totals 14 residues.

The chain uses TRBV11-2 and TRBJ1-6; D unclear. V gave up 3 bases and J gave up 8 bases, with 14 bases separating them. Germline V gene data show CDR1 as SGHAT and CDR2 as FQNNGV. The CDR3 has 15 amino acids. DNA for the CDR3: TGTGCCAGCAGCTTCGAAATCGCCGTGCATTCACCCCTCCACTTT. Its translation: CASSFEIAVHSPLHF.

This clone was seen a few times. The chain couples TRBV19 to TRBJ2-2; possible D gene TRBD1, 7 bases. Germline-derived CDR1 and CDR2 are LNHDA and SQIVND (reference sequence). The CDR3 has 16 amino acids. With 1 base removed from V and 0 bases from J, the gap between germline ends came to 9 bases. CDR3 protein: CASSIVRGANTGELFF. The CDR3 DNA reads TGTGCCAGTAGTATAGTCAGGGGGGCGAACACCGGGGAGCTGTTTTTT.

The chain links TRBV3-1 (or the pseudogene TRBV3-2) to TRBJ1-5; D not resolved. Trimming shortened V by 6 bases and J by 4 bases, and 19 bases separated the two germline ends. The CDR3 length is 16 residues. CDR1 and CDR2 (germline): LGHDT, YNNKEL (reference sequence). The chain's CDR3 is CASRDPARRMNQPQHF. The CDR3 bases are TGTGCCAGCAGAGACCCGGCGAGACGGATGAATCAGCCCCAGCATTTT.

J is TRBJ1-2 and V is TRBV2; D gene unclear. This CDR3 spans 12 amino acids. The germline gives CDR1 SNHLY, CDR2 FYNNEI. Trimming took off 6 bases at V and 2 bases at J, with 7 bases between the two ends. The CDR3 is CASSDTNYGYTF. CDR3 sequence (DNA): TGTGCCAGCAGCGACACGAACTATGGCTACACCTTC.

The rearrangement joins TRBV6-4 to TRBJ2-4; no firm D call. Germline V gives CDR1 MRHNA, CDR2 SNTAGT. The germline V and J ends were trimmed by 3 bases and 8 bases, with 11 bases remaining between them. CDR3 size: 13 residues. CDR3 in amino acids: CASSERFADIQYF. As DNA, the CDR3 is TGTGCCAGCAGTGAGCGATTTGCGGACATTCAGTACTTC.

This sequence joins TRBV4-3 and TRBJ1-5, with TRBD1 matching 8 bases. This CDR3 is 13 amino acids long. Germline values: CDR1 LGHNA, CDR2 YSLEER. Unmatched junction bases numbered 2, after V lost 3 bases and J lost 7 bases. The CDR3 sequence: CASSHDRGQPQHF. CDR3 sequence (DNA): TGCGCCAGCAGCCACGACAGGGGACAGCCCCAGCATTTT.

The chain joins TRBV5-6 to TRBJ2-1; D uncertain. Germline V gene lookup returns CDR1 SGHDT and CDR2 YYEEEE. Trimming removed 4 bases at V and 0 bases at J, with 20 bases between. The CDR3 has 18 amino acids. The CDR3 region is CASSPVLLDLSSYNEQFF. The DNA for the CDR3 is TGTGCCAGCAGCCCTGTCCTTCTAGACCTGAGCTCCTACAATGAGCAGTTCTTC.